One sample yielded the 20 T cell receptor beta chains listed below, sequenced in a study of OX40 agonist ivuxolimab in advanced cancers. This table comes from immunoSEQ multiplex PCR, and its TCRdb copy is limited to in-frame clones, with some not included. The data contain about 50,000 clones, 88% of them singletons. The sample consisted of CD4+ or CD8+ T cells sorted from blood, taken in a trial of the OX40 agonist ivuxolimab. These receptors originate from an adult with an advanced solid tumor such as melanoma, head and neck, liver or kidney cancer.

V gene TRBV19 combines with J gene TRBJ2-7; the D call may be TRBD1 or TRBD2 (5 bases each). There are 13 residues in the CDR3. With 5 bases removed from V and 6 bases from J, the gap between germline ends came to 14 bases. Per the germline V gene, CDR1 is LNHDA and CDR2 is SQIVND (reference sequence). The CDR3 sequence is CASSVREFGEQYF. The CDR3, as DNA: TGTGCCAGTAGTGTCAGGGAGTTTGGCGAGCAGTACTTC.

The rearrangement links TRBV6-6 to TRBJ2-3; 8 bases agree with TRBD1. The CDR3 sequence is 14 residues long. The J segment lost 6 bases and the V segment lost 5 bases, leaving 7 bases of the junction unmatched. Germline V CDR1 and CDR2: MNHNY, SVGAGI (reference sequence). CDR3 loop: CASSRTGPPDTQYF. The CDR3 nucleotides are TGTGCCAGCAGTAGGACAGGGCCACCGGATACGCAGTATTTT.

The chain links TRBV7-8 to TRBJ2-5; 7 nucleotides line up with TRBD2. V lost 3 bases to trimming and J lost 7 bases; unmatched junction nucleotides: 2. CDR1 is SGHVS, CDR2 FQNEAQ, per germline. The CDR3 sequence is 12 residues long. CDR3 loop: CASSLSGGTQYF. CDR3 DNA: TGTGCCAGCAGCTTGTCGGGGGGGACCCAGTACTTC.

The V call is TRBV27, the J call TRBJ1-2, with 7 positions matching TRBD1. This CDR3 region has 13 residues. Unmatched junction bases numbered 9, after V lost 7 bases and J lost 7 bases. Germline loops: CDR1 MNHEY, CDR2 SMNVEV (reference sequence). CDR3 coding DNA: TGTGCCAGCACACCGACAGGGTCGCGTGGCTACACCTTC. Encoded protein: CASTPTGSRGYTF.

The gene calls are TRBV30 and TRBJ1-1; maybe TRBD1 (6 bases). Germline CDR1 reads GTSNPN; CDR2 reads SVGIG (reference sequence). This CDR3 is built from 16 residues. Deletions cut 5 bases from V and 4 bases from J, with 23 bases between. CDR3 loop: CAWGGAKGEVGTEAFF. In DNA, the CDR3 is TGTGCCTGGGGGGGGGCAAAGGGCGAAGTGGGCACTGAAGCTTTCTTT.

The chain recombines TRBV5-6 with TRBJ2-2, with 8 bases lining up with TRBD2. The V gene end was trimmed by 4 bases and the J gene end by 2 bases; junction bases not matched to a gene: 7. This CDR3 is built from 16 residues. Germline CDR1 SGHDT, CDR2 YYEEEE. CDR3 residues: CASSPREALNTGELFF. The DNA of the CDR3 is TGTGCCAGCAGCCCGCGGGAGGCCCTCAACACCGGGGAGCTGTTTTTT.

This sequence joins TRBV5-1 and TRBJ1-1, with D uncertain. Germline CDR1 SGHRS, CDR2 YFSETQ. This CDR3 has 13 amino acids. Trimming stripped 0 bases from V and 3 bases from J, with 6 bases between. CDR3 sequence: CASSLELDTEAFF. The CDR3 coding sequence is TGCGCCAGCAGCTTGGAACTAGACACTGAAGCTTTCTTT.

V gene TRBV7-9 combines with J gene TRBJ2-7, with a possible D match to TRBD1 (5 bases). The germline CDR1 and CDR2 sequences are SEHNR and FQNEAQ (reference sequence). Between the trimmed V and J ends, which lost 2 bases and 2 bases, there was a span of 7 bases. The CDR3 consists of 13 residues. CDR3 DNA sequence: TGTGCCAGCAGCTTATCAGGGACCTACGAGCAGTACTTC. Its protein is CASSLSGTYEQYF.

The chain has TRBV28 and TRBJ1-2, with D perhaps TRBD1 (5 bases). The CDR3 is 13 amino acids. Germline lookup yields CDR1 MDHEN and CDR2 SYDVKM. Trimming took off 5 bases at V and 2 bases at J, with 9 bases between the two ends. CDR3 amino acids: CASSGHGNYGYTF. The CDR3 region has the DNA TGTGCCAGCAGTGGACACGGCAACTATGGCTACACCTTC.

This chain joins TRBV7-9 and TRBJ2-5; tentatively, D is TRBD1 (7 bases). The germline V and J ends were trimmed by 5 bases and 5 bases, with 21 bases remaining between them. Looked up from germline, CDR1 is SEHNR and CDR2 is FQNEAQ (reference sequence). The CDR3 loop spans 16 amino acids. CDR3 sequence (DNA): TGTGCCAGCAGCCCACCCCTCGGACAGGCGGGGGAGACCCAGTACTTC. Translation gives CASSPPLGQAGETQYF.

The chain is built from TRBV28 and TRBJ2-1, with 7 bases aligning to TRBD2. V was clipped by 7 bases and J by 1 base; unmatched bases: 16. The germline CDR1 and CDR2 sequences are MDHEN and SYDVKM. The CDR3 spans 18 residues. The chain's CDR3 is CASKLGGRRTRSYNEQFF. In DNA, the CDR3 is TGTGCCAGCAAGCTGGGCGGGAGAAGGACCCGTTCCTACAATGAGCAGTTCTTC.

The rearrangement uses TRBV9 and TRBJ2-7, with 10 bases that match TRBD1. Germline V lookup: CDR1 SGDLS, CDR2 YYNGEE. The CDR3 contains 14 residues. The junction had 5 bases not matched to a gene; V was cut back by 3 bases and J by 5 bases. CDR3 nucleotide sequence: TGTGCCAGCAGCGCCTCCGGGACAGGGGACGAGCAGTACTTC. Residues: CASSASGTGDEQYF.

V gene TRBV19 combines with J gene TRBJ2-7, with 7 bases fitting TRBD1. CDR3 length: 13 residues. J lost 1 base, V lost 9 bases, and 6 bases had no gene match. Germline V gene data show CDR1 as LNHDA and CDR2 as SQIVND (reference sequence). This CDR3 reads CASTGVGSYEQYF. CDR3 nucleotide sequence: TGTGCCAGCACAGGGGTGGGGTCCTACGAGCAGTACTTC.

The CDR3 reads CASKDGHGGRYNEQFF. In DNA form, the CDR3 reads TGTGCCAGCAAAGACGGACATGGGGGGAGGTACAATGAGCAGTTCTTC. The chain is built from TRBV11-1 and TRBJ2-1; TRBD2 might be the D (6 bases). The CDR3 is 16 residues long. Trimming took 7 bases from V and 4 from J, leaving 20 bases between them. The germline V gene has CDR1 SGHAT and CDR2 FQDESV (reference sequence).

The chain links TRBV12-5 to TRBJ2-3; D assignment may be TRBD1 or TRBD2 (5 bases each). Germline V gene sequence: CDR1 LGHNT, CDR2 FRNRAP. The germline V and J ends were trimmed by 6 bases and 5 bases, with 12 bases remaining between them. The length of the CDR3 is 13 residues. The CDR3 coding sequence is TGTGCTAGTGGCGAAGGGACGATAGATACGCAGTATTTT. Its translation: CASGEGTIDTQYF.

The rearrangement links TRBV5-3 to TRBJ2-5, with TRBD2 identical over 11 bases. TRBV5-3 is an ORF, and what it does is uncertain. V lost 1 base, J lost 3 bases, and 11 bases stayed unmatched. This CDR3 is built from 18 residues. As DNA, the CDR3 is TGTGCCAGAAGCTTGTTAATAGCGGGAGGGCCGCCAGAAGAGACCCAGTACTTC. This gives the protein CARSLLIAGGPPEETQYF.

This chain links TRBV7-2 with TRBJ1-2; 9 bases match TRBD1. The CDR3 runs to 15 residues. The junction had 12 bases not matched to a gene; V was cut back by 5 bases and J by 8 bases. Germline lookup yields CDR1 SGHTA and CDR2 FQGNSA. The CDR3 DNA reads as TGTGCCAGCAGCCCGGACACAGGGGGCGCGAGGGGCTACACCTTC. It yields the protein CASSPDTGGARGYTF.

This chain uses TRBV15 with TRBJ1-5; 10 nucleotides match TRBD1. Trimming cost V 0 bases and J 6 bases; bases outside gene matches: 2. Germline CDR1 reads LNHNV; CDR2 reads YYDKDF (reference sequence). This CDR3 spans 15 amino acids. The CDR3 DNA sequence: TGTGCCACCAGCAGAGATAGGACAGGGGGTCAGCCCCAGCATTTT. Translating it yields CATSRDRTGGQPQHF. Based on the CDR3 plus reference TRBV15 and TRBJ1-5, the full variable domain is DAMVIQNPRYQVTQFGKPVTLSCSQTLNHNVMYWYQQKSSQAPKLLFHYYDKDFNNEADTPDNFQSRRPNTSFCFLDIRSPGLGDTAMYLCATSRDRTGGQPQHFGDGTRLSIL.

The chain has TRBV2 and TRBJ1-6; no clear D. V lost 0 bases and J lost 9, with 18 bases in between. Germline CDR1 and CDR2: SNHLY and FYNNEI. CDR3 length equals 17 residues. CDR3 protein: CASSEANWPLLGSPLHF. CDR3 DNA: TGTGCCAGCAGTGAAGCGAATTGGCCCCTCTTGGGTTCACCCCTCCACTTT. Drawing the rest from reference TRBV2 and TRBJ1-6, the complete variable domain is EPEVTQTPSHQVTQMGQEVILRCVPISNHLYFYWYRQILGQKVEFLVSFYNNEISEKSEIFDDQFSVERPDGSNFTLKIRSTKLEDSAMYFCASSEANWPLLGSPLHFGNGTRLTVT.

The rearrangement links TRBV7-2 to TRBJ2-5; either TRBD1 or TRBD2 may supply D (7 bases each). The length of the CDR3 is 18 residues. The germline V and J ends were trimmed by 1 base and 3 bases, with 21 bases remaining between them. Germline V gives CDR1 SGHTA, CDR2 FQGNSA. The CDR3 DNA is TGTGCCAGCAGCTTAGTGGGACAGACAAGCCTAGCGGAAGAGACCCAGTACTTC. Its protein is CASSLVGQTSLAEETQYF. Full variable domain (rest looked up from reference TRBV7-2 and TRBJ2-5): GAGVSQSPSNKVTEKGKDVELRCDPISGHTALYWYRQSLGQGLEFLIYFQGNSAPDKSGLPSDRFSAERTGGSVSTLTIQRTQQEDSAVYLCASSLVGQTSLAEETQYFGPGTRLLVL.